What follows describes a single TCR beta chain. These data originate in a study of shared clonotypes between healthy human individuals. Method: immunoSEQ multiplex PCR; TCRdb's copy keeps in-frame clones and lacks some. The sample holds roughly 2.5 million clones, approximately 94% seen once. With 0 bases clipped from V and 0 bases from J, the junction kept 4 bases outside the gene matches. This CDR3 spans 16 amino acids. Germline assignment: CDR1 SGHRS and CDR2 YFSETQ. This rearrangement joins TRBV5-1 to TRBJ2-7; TRBD2 agrees at 9 bases. Input material: naive CD4+ T cells sorted from blood. Specified subset: CD45RA+ positively selected. This TCR derives from a man aged 18 to 30 in good health. CDR3 nucleotide sequence: TGCGCCAGCAGCTTGGACGGCGGGGGGGTCTCCTACGAGCAGTACTTC. Protein sequence: CASSLDGGGVSYEQYF.